This entry lists 21 T cell receptor beta chains sequenced from one sample in a study of shared clonotypes between healthy human individuals. CD45RO-negative, CCR7-selected cells formed the naive CD8 fraction, which excluded terminally differentiated effector memory CD45RA+ cells. Method: immunoSEQ multiplex PCR; TCRdb's copy keeps in-frame clones and lacks some. The table records about 600,000 clones, 95% to 96% of them present only once. The sequencing sample was made of naive CD8+ T cells sorted from blood. Source of these receptors: a woman younger than 45 in good health.

The rearrangement joins TRBV29-1 to TRBJ2-3; 8 bases match TRBD2. Germline-derived CDR1 and CDR2 are SQVTM and ANQGSEA. CDR3 length equals 16 residues. J was trimmed by 0 bases and V by 0 bases; bases with no gene match: 5. The CDR3 loop is CSVEDSPSGSTDTQYF. In DNA form, the CDR3 reads TGCAGCGTTGAAGATTCTCCTAGCGGGAGCACAGATACGCAGTATTTT.

The V gene is TRBV7-6, the J gene TRBJ2-3, with a weak D call TRBD2 (6 bases). The CDR3 runs 18 residues. Trimming stripped 1 base from V and 1 base from J, with 18 bases between. Germline V gene lookup returns CDR1 SGHVS and CDR2 FNYEAQ. The chain's CDR3 is CASSLGWEAKGGTDTQYF. CDR3 coding DNA: TGTGCCAGCAGCTTAGGATGGGAGGCGAAAGGTGGCACAGATACGCAGTATTTT.

The chain has TRBV11-2 and TRBJ2-5, with D possibly being TRBD2 (5 bases). Germline values: CDR1 SGHAT, CDR2 FQNNGV. The V gene lost 5 bases and the J gene lost 9 bases, with 10 bases spanning the gap. This CDR3 has 11 residues. CDR3 DNA: TGTGCCAGCAGCCTAGCCGGGGCCCAGTACTTC. Its translation: CASSLAGAQYF.

The chain has TRBV27 and TRBJ1-1, with no clear D. In germline, CDR1 is MNHEY, CDR2 SMNVEV (reference sequence). The V gene lost 8 bases and the J gene lost 1 base, with 17 bases spanning the gap. The CDR3 has 15 residues. Here the CDR3 DNA reads TGTGCCAGCTCCCCGGGTAGTTGGGCGAACACTGAAGCTTTCTTT. Protein: CASSPGSWANTEAFF.

The J gene is TRBJ2-1, the V gene TRBV9; no clear D. Germline values: CDR1 SGDLS, CDR2 YYNGEE. The CDR3 runs to 13 residues. V lost 3 bases, J lost 0 bases, and 4 bases lay in between. CDR3 loop: CASSEDSYNEQFF. The CDR3 DNA is TGTGCCAGCAGCGAGGACTCCTACAATGAGCAGTTCTTC.

This clone came up once. The gene calls are TRBV5-6 and TRBJ2-5, with a tentative D call TRBD2 (7 bases). The length of the CDR3 is 16 residues. Germline V CDR1 and CDR2: SGHDT, YYEEEE. V was clipped by 3 bases and J by 3 bases, with 18 bases between them. The CDR3 coding sequence is TGTGCCAGCAGCTCCTGGGGGCTAGCGGCAAAAGAGACCCAGTACTTC. This gives the protein CASSSWGLAAKETQYF.

This clone was seen once. The rearrangement links TRBV7-8 to TRBJ1-1; D call uncertain. V was cut by 3 bases and J by 1 base, with 24 bases left in between. The CDR3 consists of 19 residues. CDR1 is SGHVS, CDR2 FQNEAQ, per germline. CDR3 loop: CASSLTRFEKRFGNTEAFF. The DNA for the CDR3 is TGTGCCAGCAGCTTGACGCGATTTGAGAAACGATTCGGGAACACTGAAGCTTTCTTT.

J is TRBJ1-5 and V is TRBV7-2; no firm D call. There are 16 residues in the CDR3. V was clipped by 5 bases and J by 0 bases, with 14 bases between them. CDR1 and CDR2 (germline): SGHTA, FQGNSA. The CDR3 sequence is CASSPSLPYSNQPQHF. CDR3 bases: TGTGCCAGCAGCCCAAGTTTGCCCTATAGCAATCAGCCCCAGCATTTT.

The chain combines TRBV27 with TRBJ2-1; the match to TRBD1 covers 9 bases. Germline values: CDR1 MNHEY, CDR2 SMNVEV (reference sequence). CDR3 length: 13 residues. The V gene end was trimmed by 6 bases and the J gene end by 8 bases; junction bases not matched to a gene: 5. This chain's CDR3 is CASRKGQGHEQFF. DNA of the CDR3: TGTGCCAGCAGGAAGGGACAGGGCCATGAGCAGTTCTTC.

This clone was observed a few times. The chain carries TRBV4-1 and TRBJ1-1, with D possibly matching TRBD1 (5 bases). The CDR3 has 14 amino acids. Germline lookup yields CDR1 MGHRA and CDR2 YSYEKL. Trimming left V 3 bases short and J 1 base short, with 9 bases between. The CDR3 DNA reads TGCGCCAGCAGCCACCCGACAGCGAACACTGAAGCTTTCTTT. Its translation: CASSHPTANTEAFF.

This clone was counted only a few times. This sequence joins TRBV9 and TRBJ1-4, with D possibly matching TRBD1 (5 bases). V was trimmed by 4 bases and J by 11 bases, leaving 9 bases between them. The CDR3 spans 11 residues. Germline V gene data show CDR1 as SGDLS and CDR2 as YYNGEE. CDR3 region: CASSPGEKLFF. The CDR3 bases are TGTGCCAGCAGCCCGGGGGAGAAACTGTTTTTT.

The V gene is TRBV9, the J gene TRBJ2-5, with 8 bases fitting TRBD1. V trimming: 0 bases; J trimming: 4 bases; junction bases outside the gene matches: 5. Germline CDR1 SGDLS, CDR2 YYNGEE. This CDR3 comprises 15 residues. CDR3 sequence (DNA): TGTGCCAGCAGCGTAGGACAGGGGACCAGAGAGACCCAGTACTTC. This codes for CASSVGQGTRETQYF.

In DNA form, the CDR3 reads TGCGCCAGCAGTGATGGGCGACAGGGCCCTTATGGCTACACCTTC. Translating gives CASSDGRQGPYGYTF. The chain carries TRBV10-1 and TRBJ1-2; 7 nucleotides agree with TRBD1. The CDR3 has 15 amino acids. Germline lookup yields CDR1 WNHNN and CDR2 SYGVQD (reference sequence). The ends lost 3 bases at V and 5 bases at J; junction bases unmatched: 9.

V gene TRBV30 combines with J gene TRBJ1-4; D is uncertain. The CDR3 covers 13 residues. Germline V lookup: CDR1 GTSNPN, CDR2 SVGIG (reference sequence). V was trimmed by 2 bases and J by 8 bases, leaving 12 bases between them. CDR3 in DNA: TGTGCCTGGAGTCTCGGCCCCAAGGAAAAACTGTTTTTT. Amino acid sequence: CAWSLGPKEKLFF.

V usage is TRBV7-2 and J usage is TRBJ2-3; TRBD2 is a possible D gene (5 bases). V lost 1 base and J lost 4, with 9 bases in between. CDR3 length: 14 amino acids. The germline CDR1 and CDR2 sequences are SGHTA and FQGNSA. CDR3 amino acids: CASSLDSGADTQYF. The CDR3 DNA reads as TGTGCCAGCAGCTTAGATTCCGGGGCAGATACGCAGTATTTT.

The chain joins TRBV19 to TRBJ1-3, with 9 positions matching TRBD1. Trimming removed 7 bases from V and 2 bases from J; junction bases left unmatched: 15. The length of the CDR3 is 18 residues. CDR1 and CDR2 (germline): LNHDA, SQIVND (reference sequence). The CDR3 sequence: CASTPPGGTGKTGNTIYF. For the CDR3, the DNA is TGTGCCAGTACTCCACCCGGAGGGACAGGGAAAACTGGAAACACCATATATTTT.

The chain recombines TRBV5-6 with TRBJ1-5, with TRBD1 matching 10 bases. Germline CDR1 SGHDT, CDR2 YYEEEE. There are 15 residues in the CDR3. Trimming at V came to 2 bases and at J to 9 bases, leaving 8 bases not matched to a gene. The DNA of the CDR3 is TGTGCCAGCAGCTTCGGGACAGGGGTTGGGCCGCCCCAGCATTTT. As protein: CASSFGTGVGPPQHF.

CDR3 loop: CASRVWGYNQPQHF. CDR3 coding DNA: TGTGCCAGCAGGGTATGGGGTTACAATCAGCCCCAGCATTTT. V and J are TRBV28 and TRBJ1-5, with unresolved D. The V gene lost 6 bases and the J gene lost 3 bases, with 12 bases spanning the gap. The CDR3 totals 14 residues. Germline CDR1 MDHEN, CDR2 SYDVKM.

The CDR3 is CASPPRNHYEQYF. CDR3 DNA: TGTGCCAGCCCCCCGCGGAACCATTACGAGCAGTACTTC. The chain links TRBV6-7 to TRBJ2-7; no reliable D call. TRBV6-7 is an ORF for which the function is uncertain. The V end was cut by 8 bases, the J end by 4 bases, with 15 bases between. The CDR3 runs to 13 residues.

This chain joins TRBV7-9 and TRBJ2-7, with no clear D. Germline CDR1 is SEHNR and CDR2 is FQNEAQ (reference sequence). The CDR3 length is 14 residues. Trimming shortened V by 1 base and J by 2 bases, and 9 bases separated the two germline ends. The CDR3 DNA reads as TGTGCCAGCAGCTTAGGTGGGGTTACCTACGAGCAGTACTTC. This sequence encodes CASSLGGVTYEQYF.

The chain couples TRBV11-2 to TRBJ2-1; no reliable D call. The CDR3 runs to 12 residues. In germline, CDR1 is SGHAT, CDR2 FQNNGV. With 1 base removed from V and 8 bases from J, the gap between germline ends came to 6 bases. This chain's CDR3 is CASSLVAYEQFF. CDR3 DNA sequence: TGTGCCAGCAGCTTAGTTGCCTATGAGCAGTTCTTC. Looking up the rest from reference TRBV11-2 and TRBJ2-1 gives the full variable domain: EAGVAQSPRYKIIEKRQSVAFWCNPISGHATLYWYQQILGQGPKLLIQFQNNGVVDDSQLPKDRFSAERLKGVDSTLKIQPAKLEDSAVYLCASSLVAYEQFFGPGTRLTVL.